The 29 T cell receptor beta chains below were found in one sample sequenced in a study of blood T cell repertoires in COVID-19. Sequenced by immunoSEQ multiplex PCR; TCRdb stores in-frame clones only, minus some. This sample has roughly 81,000 clones; over 75% occur once, and the top ten carry 9% to 15%. The sample consisted of peripheral blood. All receptors derive from a man between 65 and 85 years old with active or convalescent COVID-19.

The chain recombines TRBV5-8 with TRBJ1-5; TRBD1 agrees at 11 bases. The CDR3 consists of 18 residues. Germline CDR1 and CDR2: SGHTS and YDEGEE. V trimming: 4 bases; J trimming: 6 bases; junction bases outside the gene matches: 15. The CDR3 coding sequence is TGTGCCAGCAGCGCCGCACCGGGACAGGGGGTTGAGCCTCAGCCCCAGCATTTT. This translates into CASSAAPGQGVEPQPQHF.

The chain employs TRBV3-1 (or the pseudogene TRBV3-2) and TRBJ2-3, with D hard to call. Trimming removed 6 bases from V and 6 bases from J, with 16 bases in between. Per germline, CDR1 LGHDT and CDR2 YNNKEL (reference sequence). The CDR3 loop spans 14 amino acids. CDR3 residues: CASRQAGESDTQYF. The CDR3 DNA is TGTGCCAGCAGGCAGGCAGGCGAGTCGGATACGCAGTATTTT.

The chain employs TRBV5-4 and TRBJ2-5; TRBD2 might be the D (6 bases). The V gene lost 4 bases and the J gene lost 6 bases, with 16 bases spanning the gap. Germline V gives CDR1 SGHNT, CDR2 YYREEE (reference sequence). The CDR3 length is 14 residues. CDR3 in amino acids: CASSRRAGGQTQYF. For the CDR3, the DNA is TGTGCCAGCAGCCGGAGGGCAGGCGGTCAGACCCAGTACTTC.

This chain joins TRBV5-4 and TRBJ1-1, with TRBD1 identical over 7 bases. The trim removed 4 bases at V and 3 bases at J, leaving 6 bases unmatched. This CDR3 is built from 14 residues. Germline V lookup: CDR1 SGHNT, CDR2 YYREEE (reference sequence). CDR3 DNA sequence: TGTGCCAGCAGCGTACCGGGACAGTACACTGAAGCTTTCTTT. Protein product: CASSVPGQYTEAFF.

The V and J genes are TRBV19 and TRBJ2-5; tentatively, D is TRBD2 (7 bases). Trimming took off 2 bases at V and 5 bases at J, with 9 bases between the two ends. Germline CDR1 reads LNHDA; CDR2 reads SQIVND (reference sequence). The CDR3 runs to 13 residues. CDR3 in amino acids: CASSIPGGETQYF. Here the CDR3 DNA reads TGTGCCAGTAGTATACCGGGGGGCGAGACCCAGTACTTC. Looking up the rest from reference TRBV19 and TRBJ2-5 gives the full variable domain: DGGITQSPKYLFRKEGQNVTLSCEQNLNHDAMYWYRQDPGQGLRLIYYSQIVNDFQKGDIAEGYSVSREKKESFPLTVTSAQKNPTAFYLCASSIPGGETQYFGPGTRLLVL.

The chain combines TRBV10-3 with TRBJ2-3; D perhaps matches TRBD1 (8 bases). Trimming removed 11 bases at V and 1 base at J, with 13 bases between. This CDR3 comprises 13 residues. Germline CDR1 is ENHRY and CDR2 is SYGVKD. CDR3 nucleotides: TGTGCCGGGGGGGGACAGGGCACAGATACGCAGTATTTT. Translated: CAGGGQGTDTQYF.

The chain combines TRBV6-4 with TRBJ1-6; unclear D gene. The CDR3 consists of 16 residues. V was cut by 7 bases and J by 4 bases, with 17 bases left in between. CDR1 and CDR2 (germline): MRHNA, SNTAGT. The CDR3 loop reads CASILGRLKYNSPLHF. As DNA, the CDR3 is TGTGCCAGCATTCTGGGCCGCCTTAAATATAATTCACCCCTCCACTTT.

The chain joins TRBV7-2 to TRBJ1-2, with D possibly being TRBD1 (5 bases). Per the germline V gene, CDR1 is SGHTA and CDR2 is FQGNSA. The CDR3 has 13 amino acids. V was cut by 7 bases and J by 7 bases, with 16 bases left in between. This chain's CDR3 is CASNPTRAFGYTF. The CDR3 DNA reads TGTGCCAGCAATCCAACCAGGGCCTTTGGCTACACCTTC.

The chain recombines TRBV4-2 with TRBJ2-7; 9 bases match TRBD2. CDR1 and CDR2 from the germline V gene are LGHNA and YNFKEQ. The length of the CDR3 is 15 residues. The trim removed 3 bases at V and 2 bases at J, leaving 5 bases unmatched. For the CDR3, the DNA is TGTGCCAGCAGCCAGGGGACTAGCATCACCTACGAGCAGTACTTC. It specifies CASSQGTSITYEQYF.

This sequence joins TRBV9 and TRBJ2-2, with D perhaps TRBD2 (5 bases). This CDR3 region has 14 residues. The V and J ends lost 0 bases and 2 bases respectively, with 5 bases between them. The germline CDR1 and CDR2 sequences are SGDLS and YYNGEE. As DNA, the CDR3 is TGTGCCAGCAGCGTAGCGGGAAACACCGGGGAGCTGTTTTTT. Translated, it gives CASSVAGNTGELFF.

The chain links TRBV5-6 to TRBJ2-3; TRBD2 matches 11 bases. The germline CDR1 and CDR2 sequences are SGHDT and YYEEEE. This CDR3 comprises 16 residues. V was clipped by 2 bases and J by 3 bases; unmatched bases: 5. As DNA, the CDR3 is TGTGCCAGCAGCTTCTCGACTAGCGGGGTAACAGATACGCAGTATTTT. Its translation: CASSFSTSGVTDTQYF.

V and J are TRBV9 and TRBJ1-3; D is unresolved. The ends were cut back, 0 bases at V and 0 bases at J, with 7 bases in the middle. This CDR3 contains 15 residues. Germline CDR1 reads SGDLS; CDR2 reads YYNGEE. CDR3 region: CASSVGAISGNTIYF. The CDR3 region has the DNA TGTGCCAGCAGCGTAGGAGCCATCTCTGGAAACACCATATATTTT.

The DNA of the CDR3 is TGTGCCAGCAGCGCAGACAGGGGGGCCAATCAGCCCCAGCATTTT. This sequence encodes CASSADRGANQPQHF. The rearrangement joins TRBV11-2 to TRBJ1-5, with 9 bases fitting TRBD1. The CDR3 extends over 15 amino acids. Germline V gives CDR1 SGHAT, CDR2 FQNNGV. Losses at the gene ends were 5 bases for V and 3 bases for J; bases not matched to a gene: 5.

The V and J genes are TRBV5-1 and TRBJ1-2, with D possibly being TRBD1 (6 bases). Germline CDR1 reads SGHRS; CDR2 reads YFSETQ. Trimming stripped 4 bases from V and 6 bases from J, with 19 bases between. The CDR3 covers 15 residues. CDR3 in amino acids: CASSPGAQVGHGYTF. The CDR3 DNA is TGCGCCAGCAGCCCAGGGGCACAGGTGGGACATGGCTACACCTTC. The entire variable domain, with the rest obtained from reference TRBV5-1 and TRBJ1-2, is as follows: KAGVTQTPRYLIKTRGQQVTLSCSPISGHRSVSWYQQTPGQGLQFLFEYFSETQRNKGNFPGRFSGRQFSNSRSEMNVSTLELGDSALYLCASSPGAQVGHGYTFGSGTRLTVV.

A single count supports this clone. The chain is built from TRBV2 and TRBJ1-6; TRBD1 aligns across 8 bases. Germline V gene sequence: CDR1 SNHLY, CDR2 FYNNEI. V lost 7 bases to trimming and J lost 10 bases; unmatched junction nucleotides: 6. The CDR3 extends over 13 amino acids. The CDR3 here is CASTGQGISPLHF. CDR3 DNA sequence: TGTGCCAGCACCGGACAGGGTATCTCACCCCTCCACTTT.

This clone was seen a single time. The chain links TRBV6-6 to TRBJ1-4; D is ambiguous. From germline, CDR1 is MNHNY and CDR2 SVGAGI (reference sequence). V was cut by 6 bases and J by 7 bases, with 15 bases left in between. The CDR3 runs 14 residues. The CDR3 nucleotides are TGTGCCAGCAGAAGAGGGTGGCAGTCTGAAAAACTGTTTTTT. Encoded protein: CASRRGWQSEKLFF.

V is TRBV3-1 (or the pseudogene TRBV3-2) and J is TRBJ2-7; D gene unclear. Trimming removed 0 bases from V and 2 bases from J, with 8 bases in between. The CDR3 is 14 residues long. The germline CDR1 and CDR2 sequences are LGHDT and YNNKEL (reference sequence). Written as DNA, the CDR3 is TGTGCCAGCAGCCAAGATTCGCGGACCTACGAGCAGTACTTC. This translates into CASSQDSRTYEQYF.

The chain uses TRBV15 and TRBJ1-1, with unresolved D. CDR3 length equals 14 residues. Germline V CDR1 and CDR2: LNHNV, YYDKDF (reference sequence). Between the trimmed V and J ends, which lost 6 bases and 1 base, there was a span of 12 bases. CDR3 sequence (DNA): TGTGCCACCAGAACCGTGTCGAGGAACACTGAAGCTTTCTTT. Amino acid sequence: CATRTVSRNTEAFF.

This chain links TRBV15 with TRBJ1-4; TRBD1 agrees at 9 bases. J gave up 8 bases and V 1 base, and 8 bases lay outside the gene matches. Germline CDR1 LNHNV, CDR2 YYDKDF (reference sequence). The CDR3 is made up of 16 amino acids. CDR3 DNA: TGTGCCACCAGCAGAGTCGGGGACAGGGTTAAAGAAAAACTGTTTTTT. This sequence encodes CATSRVGDRVKEKLFF.

This clone appeared a single time. V gene TRBV7-2 combines with J gene TRBJ2-5; tentatively, D is TRBD1 (5 bases). This CDR3 spans 17 amino acids. V shed 5 bases and J shed 2 bases, with 21 bases lying between them. Germline-derived CDR1 and CDR2 are SGHTA and FQGNSA. The CDR3 bases are TGTGCCAGCAGCCCTTGGACAAAAGGCCCCCTGCAAGAGACCCAGTACTTC. Protein: CASSPWTKGPLQETQYF.

The V gene is TRBV12-3 or TRBV12-4, the J gene TRBJ1-2; D is unclear. V lost 5 bases, J lost 0 bases, and 7 bases lay in between. The CDR3 is made up of 13 amino acids. The CDR3 DNA is TGTGCCAGCAGTCTGAGTGCTAACTATGGCTACACCTTC. Encoded protein: CASSLSANYGYTF.

V and J are TRBV27 and TRBJ2-7, with D possibly being TRBD2 (5 bases). Germline loops: CDR1 MNHEY, CDR2 SMNVEV (reference sequence). Trimming took off 4 bases at V and 4 bases at J, with 14 bases between the two ends. This CDR3 contains 14 residues. The CDR3 DNA reads TGTGCCAGCAGTTGGAGTTCCGGGAAATACGAGCAGTACTTC. Protein product: CASSWSSGKYEQYF.

This clone has more than one count but fewer than ten. CDR3 amino acids: CASSYRKEGTQYF. The CDR3 coding sequence is TGTGCCAGCAGTTACAGAAAGGAGGGTACGCAGTATTTT. V and J are TRBV6-2 or TRBV6-3 and TRBJ2-3; a possible D gene is TRBD2 (6 bases). V was clipped by 2 bases and J by 8 bases, with 11 bases between them. CDR1 and CDR2 (germline): MNHEY, SVGEGT. This CDR3 contains 13 residues.

The chain employs TRBV7-9 and TRBJ1-6; D perhaps matches TRBD1 (6 bases). In germline, CDR1 is SEHNR, CDR2 FQNEAQ (reference sequence). The germline V and J ends were trimmed by 2 bases and 5 bases, with 22 bases remaining between them. This CDR3 has 19 residues. The CDR3 loop is CASSLTRGGGFGDNSPLHF. CDR3 DNA: TGTGCCAGCAGCTTAACCCGAGGGGGGGGATTCGGAGATAATTCACCCCTCCACTTT.

The chain is built from TRBV5-8 and TRBJ2-3, with D possibly TRBD2 on 6 matching bases. The CDR3 loop spans 17 amino acids. Trimming shortened V by 4 bases and J by 3 bases, and 21 bases separated the two germline ends. Per germline, CDR1 SGHTS and CDR2 YDEGEE. CDR3 sequence: CASSPSHGGRSTDTQYF. CDR3 bases: TGTGCCAGCAGCCCCTCACATGGGGGGAGGTCTACAGATACGCAGTATTTT.

The chain carries TRBV5-1 and TRBJ2-7, with D possibly being TRBD2 (5 bases). V lost 0 bases to trimming and J lost 3 bases, with 10 bases between them. Germline lookup yields CDR1 SGHRS and CDR2 YFSETQ. The length of the CDR3 is 14 residues. The CDR3 nucleotides read TGCGCCAGCAGCTTGGAAGCGGTAGTCTACGAGCAGTACTTC. It is translated as CASSLEAVVYEQYF.

The chain carries TRBV18 and TRBJ1-1; the match to TRBD1 covers 7 bases. The CDR3 extends over 15 amino acids. Trimming cost V 1 base and J 6 bases; bases outside gene matches: 8. The germline CDR1 and CDR2 sequences are KGHSH and LQKENI. The CDR3 region has the DNA TGTGCCAGCTCACCACTTCAGGGGGGTATCGCTGAAGCTTTCTTT. It translates to CASSPLQGGIAEAFF.

This clone came up a few times. The J gene is TRBJ2-7, the V gene TRBV11-2; 7 bases align to TRBD1. Germline V CDR1 and CDR2: SGHAT, FQNNGV. Trimming removed 5 bases from V and 4 bases from J; junction bases left unmatched: 11. There are 15 residues in the CDR3. CDR3 residues: CASSVTSGQTYEQYF. CDR3 nucleotide sequence: TGTGCCAGCAGCGTCACCTCGGGACAGACTTACGAGCAGTACTTC.

This chain links TRBV30 with TRBJ2-7; D uncertain. Trimming removed 3 bases from V and 4 bases from J, with 7 bases in between. Per the germline V gene, CDR1 is GTSNPN and CDR2 is SVGIG (reference sequence). The CDR3 extends over 11 amino acids. The CDR3 DNA is TGTGCCTGGAGAGCCAGGTACGAGCAGTACTTC. Amino acid sequence: CAWRARYEQYF.